This T cell receptor (beta chain) was captured by sequencing in a study of blood T cell repertoires in COVID-19. Turning to the study itself: PBMCs, B-cell-depleted T cells, or T cells were the source of the cDNA or gDNA that made up the material.

CDR1 is GTSNPN, CDR2 SVGIG, per germline (reference sequence). The CDR3 loop spans 16 amino acids. V lost 2 bases and J lost 1, with 15 bases in between. How the authors handled the data: Researchers report that nucleated cell counts were estimated from reference gene primer amplification. Sequencing used immunoSEQ multiplex PCR; TCRdb keeps in-frame clones, though not all of them. V, J and clone size were drawn from that table, and D and trimming were deduced from the DNA. The sample holds over 95,000 clones, around 90% seen once. This sequence was found in a woman aged 50 to 60 with acute or convalescent COVID-19. The chain joins TRBV30 to TRBJ1-5, with a weak D call TRBD1 (6 bases). The sample consisted of peripheral blood. CDR3 DNA: TGTGCCTGGAGTACCCCGGACAGATTAAGCAATCAGCCCCAGCATTTT. Translation gives CAWSTPDRLSNQPQHF.